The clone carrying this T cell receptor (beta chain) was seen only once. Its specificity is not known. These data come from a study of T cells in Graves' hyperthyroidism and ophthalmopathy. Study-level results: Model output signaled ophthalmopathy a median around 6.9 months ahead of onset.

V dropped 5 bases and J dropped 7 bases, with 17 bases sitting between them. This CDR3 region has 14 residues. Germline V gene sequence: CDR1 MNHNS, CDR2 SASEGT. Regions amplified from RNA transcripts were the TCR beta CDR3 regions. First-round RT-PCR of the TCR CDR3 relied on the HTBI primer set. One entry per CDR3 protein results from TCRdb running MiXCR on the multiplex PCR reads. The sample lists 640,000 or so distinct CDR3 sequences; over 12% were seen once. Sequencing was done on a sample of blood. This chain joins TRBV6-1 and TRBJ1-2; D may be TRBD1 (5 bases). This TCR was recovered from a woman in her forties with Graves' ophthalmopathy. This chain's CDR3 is CASSTGAGGSGYTF. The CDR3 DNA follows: TGTGCCAGCAGTACAGGCGCTGGCGGGAGTGGCTACACCTTC.